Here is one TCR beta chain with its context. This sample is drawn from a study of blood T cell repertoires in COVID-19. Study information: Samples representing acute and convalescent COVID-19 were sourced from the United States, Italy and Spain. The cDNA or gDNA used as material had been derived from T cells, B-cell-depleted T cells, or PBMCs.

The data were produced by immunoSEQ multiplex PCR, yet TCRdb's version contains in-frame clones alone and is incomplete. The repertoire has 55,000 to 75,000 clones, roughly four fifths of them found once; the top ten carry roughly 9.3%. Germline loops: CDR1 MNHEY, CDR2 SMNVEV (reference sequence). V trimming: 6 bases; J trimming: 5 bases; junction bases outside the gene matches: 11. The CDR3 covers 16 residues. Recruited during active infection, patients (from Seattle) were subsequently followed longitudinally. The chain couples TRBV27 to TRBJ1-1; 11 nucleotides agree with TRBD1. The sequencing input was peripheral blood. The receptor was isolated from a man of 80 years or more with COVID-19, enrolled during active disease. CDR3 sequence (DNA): TGTGCCAGCAGCGGATCGGACAGGGGGCTGGGAACTGAAGCTTTCTTT. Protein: CASSGSDRGLGTEAFF.